One sample yielded the 25 T cell receptor beta chains listed below, sequenced in a study of shared clonotypes between healthy human individuals. Libraries were prepared by immunoSEQ multiplex PCR; TCRdb keeps only in-frame clonotypes and omits some of them. The repertoire consists of about 2.4 million clones, with about 92% occurring once and the leading ten covering over 0.12%. Input material: naive CD4+ T cells sorted from blood. Subset reported: CD45RA+ positively selected. Receptors were obtained from a man between 18 and 29 years old in good health.

The J gene is TRBJ2-3, the V gene TRBV4-3; a weak D match, TRBD1 (5 bases). Germline V gene data show CDR1 as LGHNA and CDR2 as YSLEER. Trimming removed 0 bases at V and 2 bases at J, with 12 bases between. The CDR3 consists of 16 residues. The CDR3 protein is CASSQDRARVTDTQYF. The CDR3 DNA reads as TGCGCCAGCAGCCAAGATCGGGCCAGGGTCACAGATACGCAGTATTTT.

In regard to this clone: Other DNA variants within this sample encode the same CDR3. The rearrangement uses TRBV6-5 and TRBJ1-5; weak D call: TRBD1 (5 bases). V was shortened by 0 bases and J by 2 bases, with 8 bases between the two germline ends. The CDR3 is 15 amino acids. In germline, CDR1 is MNHEY, CDR2 SVGAGI. CDR3 loop: CASSYSVGGNQPQHF. The DNA of the CDR3 is TGTGCCAGCAGTTACTCGGTGGGGGGCAATCAGCCCCAGCATTTT.

Only one count was recorded for this clone. The rearrangement uses TRBV11-1 and TRBJ1-4; a possible D gene is TRBD1 (6 bases). The CDR3 contains 15 residues. The V end was cut by 3 bases, the J end by 2 bases, with 10 bases between. Germline V gene data show CDR1 as SGHAT and CDR2 as FQDESV (reference sequence). CDR3 residues: CASSFGTLTNEKLFF. In DNA form, the CDR3 reads TGTGCCAGCAGCTTCGGGACACTTACTAATGAAAAACTGTTTTTT.

The rearrangement joins TRBV7-2 to TRBJ2-2, with D possibly being TRBD2 (6 bases). The V end was cut by 2 bases, the J end by 4 bases, with 17 bases between. Germline assignment: CDR1 SGHTA and CDR2 FQGNSA. This CDR3 comprises 17 residues. CDR3 nucleotides: TGTGCCAGCAGCTTATCGGGGAGGATGCTTGGCACCGGGGAGCTGTTTTTT. This sequence encodes CASSLSGRMLGTGELFF.

Only one count was recorded for this clone. This sample also contains other DNA sequences that code for the same CDR3. The chain combines TRBV6-5 with TRBJ2-5, with D possibly being TRBD2 (6 bases). Trimming removed 6 bases at V and 2 bases at J, with 10 bases between. Germline values: CDR1 MNHEY, CDR2 SVGAGI. There are 13 residues in the CDR3. CDR3 protein: CASSRGSQETQYF. The CDR3 DNA is TGTGCCAGCAGCCGGGGGAGTCAAGAGACCCAGTACTTC.

This chain links TRBV14 with TRBJ2-5, with D unclear. The CDR3 totals 14 residues. V was trimmed by 1 base and J by 1 base, leaving 7 bases between them. Per germline, CDR1 SGHDN and CDR2 FVKESK. The CDR3 here is CASSQGGFQETQYF. CDR3 coding DNA: TGTGCCAGCAGCCAAGGGGGATTCCAAGAGACCCAGTACTTC.

V gene TRBV7-9 combines with J gene TRBJ2-5; tentatively, D is TRBD2 (8 bases). V lost 7 bases to trimming and J lost 1 base, with 22 bases between them. Germline assignment: CDR1 SEHNR and CDR2 FQNEAQ (reference sequence). The CDR3 has 17 residues. DNA for the CDR3: TGTGCCAGCAATAGTAGGTGGCGGGGGGACAGCCAAGAGACCCAGTACTTC. Encoded protein: CASNSRWRGDSQETQYF.

J is TRBJ2-7 and V is TRBV2; possible D gene TRBD2, 5 bases. The V gene lost 6 bases and the J gene lost 0 bases, with 12 bases spanning the gap. Germline values: CDR1 SNHLY, CDR2 FYNNEI. The CDR3 sequence is 14 residues long. DNA for the CDR3: TGTGCCAGCAGATTGAGCGGTGGCTCCTACGAGCAGTACTTC. Its translation is CASRLSGGSYEQYF.

The gene calls are TRBV10-3 and TRBJ2-5, with a possible D match to TRBD1 (6 bases). V lost 11 bases, J lost 4 bases, and 14 bases lay in between. The germline V gene encodes CDR1 ENHRY and CDR2 SYGVKD. The CDR3 consists of 12 residues. The CDR3 DNA is TGTGCCTCAGGGGATGGGCGAGAGACCCAGTACTTC. Its protein product is CASGDGRETQYF.

This rearrangement joins TRBV5-1 to TRBJ2-1, with a weak D call TRBD2 (6 bases). CDR1 is SGHRS and CDR2 is YFSETQ in the germline V gene. The CDR3 has 16 residues. The V and J ends lost 0 bases and 0 bases respectively, with 10 bases between them. DNA of the CDR3: TGCGCCAGCAGCTTGGGGGGGGTCCCCTCCTACAATGAGCAGTTCTTC. Protein: CASSLGGVPSYNEQFF.

This clone was picked up one time. The sample carries other DNA sequences with the same CDR3. The chain couples TRBV2 to TRBJ2-3; D uncertain. This CDR3 is built from 12 residues. Per germline, CDR1 SNHLY and CDR2 FYNNEI. Deletions cut 6 bases from V and 2 bases from J, with 6 bases between. As DNA, the CDR3 is TGTGCCAGCAGGGTCCTCACAGATACGCAGTATTTT. This sequence encodes CASRVLTDTQYF.

Comment on this clone: Other DNA sequences of this sample code for an identical CDR3. V usage is TRBV7-2 and J usage is TRBJ2-7; D is uncertain. Per the germline V gene, CDR1 is SGHTA and CDR2 is FQGNSA. This CDR3 has 15 residues. V lost 0 bases to trimming and J lost 4 bases, with 13 bases between them. In nucleotides, the CDR3 is TGTGCCAGCAGCTTAGCTCGAGGTGGATCGTACGAGCAGTACTTC. Amino acid sequence: CASSLARGGSYEQYF.

The rearrangement links TRBV4-3 to TRBJ1-2; 7 bases are shared with TRBD1. Germline values: CDR1 LGHNA, CDR2 YSLEER. Unmatched junction bases numbered 13, after V lost 2 bases and J lost 4 bases. The CDR3 totals 17 residues. The CDR3: CASSQSTGTALFYGYTF. CDR3 DNA sequence: TGCGCCAGCAGCCAAAGCACCGGGACAGCTTTATTCTATGGCTACACCTTC.

This chain joins TRBV11-3 and TRBJ2-3; 14 positions match TRBD2. Germline assignment: CDR1 SGHNT and CDR2 YENEEA. Losses at the gene ends were 5 bases for V and 0 bases for J; bases not matched to a gene: 7. The CDR3 sequence is 18 residues long. CDR3 DNA: TGTGCCAGCAGCCCCGGACTAGCGGGGGGCTTCAGCACAGATACGCAGTATTTT. Translation gives CASSPGLAGGFSTDTQYF.

The chain has TRBV9 and TRBJ1-5, with D perhaps TRBD1 (6 bases). V was cut by 3 bases and J by 3 bases, with 10 bases left in between. Germline values: CDR1 SGDLS, CDR2 YYNGEE. There are 14 residues in the CDR3. The CDR3 nucleotides are TGTGCCAGCAGCGAGGGACACCTCAATCAGCCCCAGCATTTT. This codes for CASSEGHLNQPQHF.

Only a few counts were recorded for this clone. V gene TRBV6-6 combines with J gene TRBJ2-7, with D perhaps matching TRBD2 (5 bases). Germline V gene sequence: CDR1 MNHNY, CDR2 SVGAGI (reference sequence). V lost 2 bases to trimming and J lost 2 bases, with 13 bases between them. CDR3 length: 15 amino acids. The CDR3 coding sequence is TGTGCCAGCAGTTACGGAGGCCCCTCCACCTACGAGCAGTACTTC. Protein: CASSYGGPSTYEQYF.

J is TRBJ1-2 and V is TRBV19; no definite D call. The CDR3 extends over 14 amino acids. The germline gives CDR1 LNHDA, CDR2 SQIVND (reference sequence). Deletions cut 3 bases from V and 4 bases from J, with 12 bases between. CDR3 sequence (DNA): TGTGCCAGTAGTATCCCCGGGGTATTCTATGGCTACACCTTC. Translated: CASSIPGVFYGYTF.

The CDR3 is CASSLDETGIHEQYF. The DNA for the CDR3 is TGTGCCAGCAGCTTAGACGAGACAGGGATCCACGAGCAGTACTTC. This sequence joins TRBV7-9 and TRBJ2-7; 7 bases align to TRBD1. The V gene's germline CDR1 is SEHNR and CDR2 FQNEAQ (reference sequence). The CDR3 contains 15 residues. V trimming: 1 base; J trimming: 5 bases; junction bases outside the gene matches: 8.

The rearrangement uses TRBV5-1 and TRBJ2-7; D may be TRBD1 (6 bases). CDR3 size: 14 residues. The germline V and J ends were trimmed by 4 bases and 3 bases, with 14 bases remaining between them. CDR1 SGHRS and CDR2 YFSETQ come from the germline V gene. As DNA, the CDR3 is TGCGCCAGCAGCCCTGGACAGACCGACTACGAGCAGTACTTC. Translating it yields CASSPGQTDYEQYF.

The V and J genes are TRBV19 and TRBJ1-4; D is unclear. Trimming stripped 1 base from V and 6 bases from J, with 3 bases between. The CDR3 has 12 amino acids. Germline values: CDR1 LNHDA, CDR2 SQIVND (reference sequence). Written as DNA, the CDR3 is TGTGCCAGTAGTATAGGGGATGAAAAACTGTTTTTT. As protein: CASSIGDEKLFF.

The chain carries TRBV7-2 and TRBJ2-1, with 7 nucleotides matching TRBD2. V was clipped by 4 bases and J by 2 bases; unmatched bases: 8. The germline V gene encodes CDR1 SGHTA and CDR2 FQGNSA. The CDR3 runs 16 residues. The chain's CDR3 is CASSSPAGVPYNEQFF. Here the CDR3 DNA reads TGTGCCAGCAGCTCTCCTGCGGGAGTGCCCTACAATGAGCAGTTCTTC.

This chain links TRBV11-3 with TRBJ2-7; D unresolved. Trimming shortened V by 2 bases and J by 1 base, and 3 bases separated the two germline ends. There are 12 residues in the CDR3. Germline V lookup: CDR1 SGHNT, CDR2 YENEEA. CDR3 in amino acids: CASSLRSYEQYF. The CDR3 DNA reads TGTGCCAGCAGCTTAAGATCCTACGAGCAGTACTTC.

The rearrangement joins TRBV18 to TRBJ2-2, with 9 bases aligning to TRBD1. Germline V gives CDR1 KGHSH, CDR2 LQKENI. CDR3 size: 16 residues. Unmatched junction bases numbered 11, after V lost 6 bases and J lost 6 bases. Here the CDR3 reads CASSPSGTGLSGELFF. Here the CDR3 DNA reads TGTGCCAGCTCGCCCTCCGGGACAGGGTTGTCCGGGGAGCTGTTTTTT.

V usage is TRBV7-6 and J usage is TRBJ1-5, with 10 bases fitting TRBD1. CDR1 and CDR2 from the germline V gene are SGHVS and FNYEAQ. V shed 5 bases, J shed 4 bases, and the junction held 8 bases outside the gene matches. The CDR3 sequence is 16 residues long. The CDR3 bases are TGTGCCAGCAGCCTCGGGACAGGGGAGGTTAATCAGCCCCAGCATTTT. It codes for CASSLGTGEVNQPQHF.

This rearrangement joins TRBV11-2 to TRBJ2-1; 7 bases are a match to TRBD2. The CDR3 spans 15 residues. Germline V gene sequence: CDR1 SGHAT, CDR2 FQNNGV. V was clipped by 4 bases and J by 11 bases; unmatched bases: 14. The chain's CDR3 is CASSSFRGLKLQQFF. The CDR3 nucleotides are TGTGCCAGCAGCTCCTTTAGGGGACTAAAATTACAGCAGTTCTTC.